This entry is about one T cell receptor beta chain. This clone's antigen is unknown. Base quality data are lacking; no much larger clone is found one base away. In total, 600 or so healthy bone marrow donors made up the cohort. All cohort members were sampled while nominally healthy, although unrecorded immune exposures were likely present. The donor tested CMV seropositive, placing the donor among the approximately 290 seropositive members of the cohort. A peripheral blood sample was collected from each donor, and TCR beta sequencing was performed on peripheral blood mononuclear cells. The Qiagen DNeasy Blood Extraction Kit was used to extract genomic DNA from the blood cell samples. The library came from the immunoSEQ multiplex PCR assay. A mixture of 60 forward primers for TCR Vbeta segments and 13 reverse primers for TCR Jbeta segments was used in the multiplex PCR. A multiplex PCR assay on genomic DNA amplified the CDR3 region of rearranged TCR beta genes. Amplified TCR beta libraries were sequenced as 87-base-pair reads on the Illumina HiSeq System. Processing in the source paper ran as follows. Across the 666 repertoires, a later analysis counted tens of millions of unique TCR beta chains, around 11 million of which were shared by at least two donors. Raw reads were error-corrected and collapsed into unique sequences with a nearest-neighbor algorithm that merged closely related sequences to remove PCR and sequencing errors. V, D and J gene segments were assigned by aligning CDR3 sequences to IMGT reference sequences. Each retained sequence needed at least a six-nucleotide match to both a V gene segment and a J gene segment. Rearrangements were classified as productive when the CDR3 lacked stop codons and remained in frame with V and J, and all other rearrangements were classified as non-productive. Following IMGT convention, CDR3 was defined as the stretch from the second conserved V-encoded cysteine to the conserved J-encoded phenylalanine. The earlier analysis of some 540 of the donors excluded any sequence lacking an unambiguous match to a single V gene segment. In an earlier analysis of approximately 500 of the donors, a V segment was called functional when productive rearrangements were above 56.7%, and segregating when the standard deviation between donors exceeded 5%. A statistical classification framework was built for diagnosing cytomegalovirus status from the catalog of TCR beta chain sequences. V and J gene assignment, in a later analysis, came from comparing TCR nucleotide sequences with IMGT/GENE-DB human TR gene sequences. In a later analysis, CDR3 sequences and most-parsimonious VDJ recombination scenarios were assigned using the TCRdist pipeline. In a later analysis, every TCR beta chain was defined by the combination of its CDR3 amino acid sequence and its V-gene family, and reads without a unique V-gene family were dropped. In a later analysis, around 600 highly shared, low-generation-probability nucleotide sequences were removed to address suspected cross-contamination and a sequencing artifact. For each public chain, a later analysis derived a clonal expansion index from normalized ranks of inferred template counts within each repertoire. Generation probabilities in a later analysis came from a VDJ recombination model fitted to out-of-frame rearrangements, and those results were checked against IGoR. A later analysis scored TCR-TCR, TCR-HLA and TCR-CMV co-occurrence with hypergeometric tests, applying a repertoire-size bias correction to TCR pairs. In a later analysis, false discovery rates were estimated by permuting HLA or CMV assignments 20 times. A later analysis grouped co-occurring TCRs with DBSCAN, adding TCRdist sequence similarity when clustering within HLA-allele-positive subsets. Repertoires with fewer than 30,000 or more than 120,000 public chains were left out of co-occurrence clustering, as were several repertoires with anomalous nucleotide sharing. TCRdb re-hosts the immuneACCESS table, in-frame sequences only. Its copies lack some clones; in the studies checked, an unresolved V gene accounts for under half of them, and the cause for the rest is not known. D and trimming come from the DNA, and the V and J calls and clone size come from that table. For this sample there are 120,000 to 150,000 clones; about three quarters appear just once. The ten largest clonotypes hold roughly 1.3% of the sample.

This sample is drawn from a study of cytomegalovirus exposure and HLA in healthy donors (dated by TCRdb to about 2017). Regarding the study in general: An earlier analysis of roughly 500 of the donors reported 276 Gb of sequence data and 100 million to 130 million unique TCR beta sequences from around 200 million T cells. An early release covering around 630 HLA-typed donors comprised 250 to 350 gigabases of sequencing data and 85 million or so unique TCR sequences. Of the 398 genotyped donors, 75% to 85% were placed in the genetic ancestry cluster associated with self-reported Caucasian donors. The study was designed to test whether signatures of past pathogen exposure could be identified by cataloging public T cell receptors. Using immunosequencing, the study profiled T cell repertoires from around 670 subjects and related those repertoires to cytomegalovirus serostatus. Besides the first cohort of 666 subjects, a separate validation cohort made up of 90 to 150 different subjects was used. To predict cytomegalovirus infection status, the study combined high-throughput TCR immunosequencing, statistical association of individual TCRs with disease status, and machine learning. A later analysis re-analyzed previously published TCR beta repertoires from 500 to 700 donors and added high-resolution HLA genotyping to study TCR occurrence patterns. In the later analysis, no new phenotypic data were used to find candidate immune exposures; instead, reliance was placed on TCR beta sequences and their occurrence across donors. An earlier analysis of several hundred of the donors used high-throughput TCR beta sequencing to judge whether each TCR beta V gene segment behaved as functional or pseudogenic. Donor age, sex, ethnicity and CMV serostatus were compiled together with the repertoire data. In a later genetic analysis, genome-wide SNP genotypes for about 65% of the 666 donors were used, and that subset was treated as a discovery cohort. All discovery cohort repertoires had been generated on a single sequencing platform. HLA typing covered class I and class II loci at four-digit resolution. The number of typed donors differed by locus: roughly 620-640 for A, B, C, DRB1 and DQB1; 522 for DQA1; 606 for DPA1; and some 450 for DPB1. A few DR-DQ haplotypes were handled as single units for association and clustering because linkage in the cohort was strong. Across around 400 genotyped donors of the cohort, an average of 235,054 unique TCR beta nucleotide sequences per donor were sequenced, and about a sixth of those sequences were non-productive. Overall results and qualifications from the work: A later genetic analysis associated a missense DCLRE1C variant with V-gene and J-gene trimming of TCR beta chains, and an independent cohort replicated the association. In the study, approximately 150 TCR beta chains were listed as associated with cytomegalovirus. Linkage disequilibrium might explain the correlated functional status among segregating V segments, but an unknown experimental factor could not be excluded. Strong co-occurrence of HLA alleles, especially DR and DQ, made assigning TCR associations to individual alleles difficult. Across donors, most TCR sequences were observed very rarely, whereas some public TCRs were present in many individuals. The classifier was reported to diagnose cytomegalovirus status with high specificity and sensitivity in both the original and validation cohorts. The 87-base-pair reads could not distinguish some IMGT-functional V segments, including TRBV6-2 and TRBV6-3, so those segments were excluded. Specific HLA alleles were associated with roughly 16,000 TCR beta sequences at a false discovery rate of 0.05 in a later analysis. In an earlier analysis of fewer than 700 of the donors, most TCR beta V segments appeared in productive rearrangements about 90% or about 30% of the time, broadly matching IMGT annotations. A later analysis found that TCR association rates varied across HLA loci, with DRB1 alleles showing the most associated TCRs and HLA-C alleles the fewest. Several of the top co-occurrence clusters appeared to be linked to parvovirus B19, influenza, CMV and Epstein-Barr virus, according to a later analysis. A few of the identified cytomegalovirus-associated TCR beta chains were confirmed in vitro to be specific for cytomegalovirus antigens. A further reported finding was that TCR beta sequences accurately predicted the HLA-A and HLA-B alleles for most subjects in the first cohort. HLA typing was unavailable for some donors at each locus, so association tests used only the typed subset. A later analysis found that most CMV-associated TCR beta chains appeared HLA-restricted, with HLA associations seemingly driven largely by CMV exposure. A cluster of highly shared sequence variants was judged likely to represent a technical artifact of the sequencing pipeline. CMV serostatus was the only immune exposure information available for the cohort. Only TCR beta chains were sequenced in this cohort, and the absence of alpha or paired-chain data limited detectable features. Approximately 16 rarely observed V segments, including chromosome 9 orphons, were excluded from the earlier analysis of about 600 of the donors because counts were too low. According to the authors, the approach could potentially be generalized to other disease states and immunological phenotypes. The presence/absence analyses assumed that sequencing depth was roughly uniform across donors, and that assumption may not be true. In a later genetic analysis, fewer N-insertions in productive TCRs were reported among donors in an Asian-associated ancestry cluster than the roughly 670-donor mean. A later analysis found that HLA-associated TCR beta chains were more clonally expanded and had lower generation probabilities than equally common non-associated chains.

Including cysteine and phenylalanine, the CDR3 has 13 amino acids. Solely the CDR3 DNA is kept, with 39 bases framed from the first base. The germline V gene encodes CDR1 MNHEY and CDR2 SVGAGI. V trim: 10 bases; J trim: 3 bases; unmatched bases: 9. The V and J genes are TRBV6-5 and TRBJ2-7; TRBD2 matches 7 bases in the middle. The TCR sequence derives from a male donor in good health and CMV-seropositive. The sequencing input was PBMCs. In nucleotide form, the sequence is TGTGCCACCCTCTACGGGGAGGGCTACGAGCAGTACTTC. Its translation is CATLYGEGYEQYF.